This TCR beta chain was documented in a study of blood T cell repertoires in COVID-19. Trimming took off 0 bases at V and 0 bases at J, with 8 bases between the two ends. Germline-derived CDR1 and CDR2 are SGHVS and FNYEAQ. The CDR3 is 15 residues long. TCRdb's copy holds only in-frame clones and misses some; the assay was immunoSEQ multiplex PCR. The sample lists 260,000 or so clones, about 80% occurring once. The age range of participants was about 18 to 100 years, with residence in about 25 US areas. This sequence joins TRBV7-6 and TRBJ1-2, with a weak D call TRBD1 (5 bases). Specimen: PBMCs or T cells enriched from blood (not recorded which). The sequence was obtained from a woman between 40 and 50 years old who had been exposed to COVID-19. As DNA, the CDR3 is TGTGCCAGCAGCTTAGCGGCAGGGACTAACTATGGCTACACCTTC. The encoded protein is CASSLAAGTNYGYTF.